Shown below are 27 T cell receptor beta chains from a single sample sequenced in a study of control samples from healthy donors and cancer patients. The repertoire was sequenced with immunoSEQ multiplex PCR; TCRdb's copy has only in-frame clones and lacks some. The data contain about 120,000 clones, 70% to 90% of them singletons. The sequencing input was blood. Receptors originate from a man aged 45 to 65 in good health.

The chain combines TRBV5-1 with TRBJ1-2; 8 bases are a match to TRBD1. CDR1 and CDR2 (germline): SGHRS, YFSETQ. The CDR3 has 15 residues. Trimming at V came to 5 bases and at J to 0 bases, leaving 6 bases not matched to a gene. This CDR3 is CASRGGQGPNYGYTF. CDR3 bases: TGCGCCAGCAGAGGAGGACAGGGCCCTAACTATGGCTACACCTTC.

The chain links TRBV7-8 to TRBJ2-2; a possible D gene is TRBD1 (6 bases). The CDR3 length is 18 residues. V was pared by 5 bases and J by 1 base, with 20 bases between. In germline, CDR1 is SGHVS, CDR2 FQNEAQ. The CDR3 sequence is CASSHPWGRGRNTGELFF. CDR3 bases: TGTGCCAGCAGCCATCCCTGGGGCAGGGGACGGAACACCGGGGAGCTGTTTTTT.

The CDR3 sequence: CASSLSGQGEEEYF. DNA for the CDR3: TGTGCCAGCAGCTTATCGGGACAGGGAGAGGAGGAGTACTTC. V and J are TRBV11-2 and TRBJ2-7; 9 positions match TRBD1. The CDR3 consists of 14 residues. CDR1 is SGHAT, CDR2 FQNNGV, per germline. V was pared by 2 bases and J by 11 bases, with 10 bases of the junction left unmatched.

The chain combines TRBV5-1 with TRBJ2-2; the match to TRBD2 covers 9 bases. Germline values: CDR1 SGHRS, CDR2 YFSETQ. CDR3 size: 18 residues. Losses at the gene ends were 3 bases for V and 0 bases for J; bases not matched to a gene: 9. Here the CDR3 DNA reads TGCGCCAGCAGCTGGGCCCGGGCGGGGGGGCCGAACACCGGGGAGCTGTTTTTT. It specifies CASSWARAGGPNTGELFF.

The chain joins TRBV7-2 to TRBJ2-7, with D perhaps being TRBD1 or TRBD2 (5 bases each). V was trimmed by 3 bases and J by 5 bases, leaving 17 bases between them. From germline, CDR1 is SGHTA and CDR2 FQGNSA. This CDR3 contains 15 residues. The CDR3 loop is CASSLAGTDLNEQYF. The CDR3 DNA is TGTGCCAGCAGCTTGGCCGGGACCGACCTCAACGAGCAGTACTTC.

The J gene is TRBJ2-3, the V gene TRBV28, with D possibly TRBD2 on 5 matching bases. The CDR3 totals 14 residues. V lost 6 bases, J lost 0 bases, and 10 bases lay in between. Looked up from germline, CDR1 is MDHEN and CDR2 is SYDVKM. CDR3 sequence (DNA): TGTGCCAGCAGGCAGCCGGGGAGCACAGATACGCAGTATTTT. Its translation: CASRQPGSTDTQYF.

The genes are TRBV25-1 and TRBJ1-2; 7 bases are shared with TRBD1. Germline values: CDR1 MGHDK, CDR2 SYGVNS. The CDR3 sequence is 16 residues long. V was pared by 3 bases and J by 0 bases, with 7 bases of the junction left unmatched. The CDR3 is CASSDDDRDSNYGYTF. The CDR3 coding sequence is TGTGCCAGCAGTGATGACGACAGGGATTCTAACTATGGCTACACCTTC.

The chain links TRBV27 to TRBJ1-2; 9 bases are shared with TRBD1. The J segment lost 4 bases and the V segment lost 5 bases, leaving 11 bases of the junction unmatched. Germline V gene data show CDR1 as MNHEY and CDR2 as SMNVEV (reference sequence). The CDR3 loop spans 16 amino acids. In DNA form, the CDR3 reads TGTGCCAGCAGTAACCACGGACAGGGGATTTCCTATGGCTACACCTTC. The encoded protein is CASSNHGQGISYGYTF.

The rearrangement joins TRBV7-2 to TRBJ2-6; D remains unclear. This CDR3 spans 14 amino acids. Germline V CDR1 and CDR2: SGHTA, FQGNSA. Trimming removed 5 bases at V and 5 bases at J, with 10 bases between. The CDR3 sequence: CASSRSGRANVLTF. CDR3 nucleotides: TGTGCCAGCAGCCGTTCCGGTCGGGCCAACGTCCTGACTTTC.

The chain joins TRBV9 to TRBJ1-3, with D unclear. This CDR3 is built from 14 residues. Germline CDR1 is SGDLS and CDR2 is YYNGEE. V shed 0 bases and J shed 4 bases, with 8 bases lying between them. CDR3 bases: TGTGCCAGCAGCGTAGGGGTGGCGGGAAACACCATATATTTT. This codes for CASSVGVAGNTIYF.

J is TRBJ1-3 and V is TRBV7-6; a possible D gene is TRBD1 (6 bases). The CDR3 is 15 amino acids. The V end was cut by 5 bases, the J end by 4 bases, with 15 bases between. Germline assignment: CDR1 SGHVS and CDR2 FNYEAQ. The CDR3 reads CASSPTGPGGNTIYF. The CDR3 region has the DNA TGTGCCAGCAGCCCCACAGGGCCGGGAGGAAACACCATATATTTT.

This clone was observed a few times. J is TRBJ2-7 and V is TRBV5-1, with D perhaps TRBD2 (5 bases). CDR1 is SGHRS, CDR2 YFSETQ, per germline. The V gene lost 8 bases and the J gene lost 2 bases, with 20 bases spanning the gap. This CDR3 is 15 amino acids long. The CDR3 bases are TGCGCCAGTCGGGATGAGGCCTTCCAAGCCTACGAGCAGTACTTC. Protein product: CASRDEAFQAYEQYF.

The chain links TRBV5-1 to TRBJ2-1; no clear D. The CDR3 runs 11 residues. Germline lookup yields CDR1 SGHRS and CDR2 YFSETQ. V lost 1 base and J lost 4, with 0 bases in between. The CDR3 coding sequence is TGCGCCAGCAGCTTGTACAATGAGCAGTTCTTC. It yields the protein CASSLYNEQFF.

This clone was observed a single time. This sequence joins TRBV4-1 and TRBJ2-7; 9 bases map to TRBD1. This CDR3 has 14 residues. V lost 4 bases, J lost 4 bases, and 5 bases stayed unmatched. Germline assignment: CDR1 MGHRA and CDR2 YSYEKL. The CDR3 region is CASSPTGGDYEQYF. CDR3 in DNA: TGCGCCAGCAGCCCGACAGGGGGGGATTACGAGCAGTACTTC.

The chain has TRBV6-4 and TRBJ1-2; 8 bases line up with TRBD1. The J segment lost 8 bases and the V segment lost 5 bases, leaving 10 bases of the junction unmatched. Germline CDR1 reads MRHNA; CDR2 reads SNTAGT. The CDR3 is 14 amino acids. The CDR3, as DNA: TGTGCCAGCAGTTTCACAGGGGGATCGTACGGCTACACCTTC. This gives the protein CASSFTGGSYGYTF.

The chain combines TRBV5-1 with TRBJ2-2; 7 positions agree with TRBD1. The CDR3 covers 15 residues. Germline V gene lookup returns CDR1 SGHRS and CDR2 YFSETQ. The trim removed 3 bases at V and 7 bases at J, leaving 9 bases unmatched. This CDR3 reads CASSSNRGQVGELFF. The CDR3 nucleotides are TGCGCCAGCAGCTCCAACAGGGGTCAGGTCGGGGAGCTGTTTTTT. The complete variable domain, with remaining parts taken from reference TRBV5-1 and TRBJ2-2, reads KAGVTQTPRYLIKTRGQQVTLSCSPISGHRSVSWYQQTPGQGLQFLFEYFSETQRNKGNFPGRFSGRQFSNSRSEMNVSTLELGDSALYLCASSSNRGQVGELFFGEGSRLTVL.

The chain recombines TRBV19 with TRBJ1-2; possible D gene TRBD1, 6 bases. This CDR3 has 13 residues. Trimming left V 5 bases short and J 4 bases short, with 11 bases between. CDR1 and CDR2 from the germline V gene are LNHDA and SQIVND (reference sequence). The CDR3 nucleotides are TGTGCCAGTAGTTGGGGGGGCACCTATGGCTACACCTTC. Protein product: CASSWGGTYGYTF.

The chain carries TRBV19 and TRBJ1-1, with TRBD1 matching over 7 bases. The CDR3 runs 14 residues. Losses at the gene ends were 3 bases for V and 5 bases for J; bases not matched to a gene: 6. Germline values: CDR1 LNHDA, CDR2 SQIVND (reference sequence). The CDR3 DNA reads TGTGCCAGTAGTATCGAGGGGGCGGGTACTGAAGCTTTCTTT. Protein sequence: CASSIEGAGTEAFF.

V and J are TRBV7-2 and TRBJ2-7; D not resolved. The CDR3 spans 14 residues. The V end was cut by 1 base, the J end by 3 bases, with 10 bases between. Germline V gene lookup returns CDR1 SGHTA and CDR2 FQGNSA. In nucleotides, the CDR3 is TGTGCCAGCAGCTTAGATGTTAGGATCTACGAGCAGTACTTC. Residues: CASSLDVRIYEQYF.

V gene TRBV2 combines with J gene TRBJ1-6, with 10 bases that match TRBD1. Losses at the gene ends were 4 bases for V and 10 bases for J; bases not matched to a gene: 7. The CDR3 consists of 15 residues. CDR1 and CDR2 (germline): SNHLY, FYNNEI. CDR3 residues: CASSVGGDRGSPLHF. DNA of the CDR3: TGTGCCAGCAGTGTGGGTGGGGACAGGGGATCACCCCTCCACTTT.

The chain is built from TRBV2 and TRBJ1-2; D is uncertain. This CDR3 region has 12 residues. Germline-derived CDR1 and CDR2 are SNHLY and FYNNEI. V was trimmed by 1 base and J by 8 bases, leaving 8 bases between them. The CDR3 DNA sequence: TGTGCCAGCAGTGAAGGACCCTGGGGCTACACCTTC. Its translation is CASSEGPWGYTF.

The chain recombines TRBV30 with TRBJ1-3; no clear D. Per the germline V gene, CDR1 is GTSNPN and CDR2 is SVGIG (reference sequence). V gave up 0 bases and J gave up 7 bases, with 4 bases separating them. The CDR3 runs to 11 residues. As DNA, the CDR3 is TGTGCCTGGAGTGTACCTAACACCATATATTTT. Protein product: CAWSVPNTIYF.

This sequence joins TRBV23-1 and TRBJ2-2, with a tentative D call TRBD1 (7 bases). TRBV23-1 is known as an ORF, though its function is uncertain. The germline V and J ends were trimmed by 8 bases and 7 bases, with 14 bases remaining between them. The CDR3 extends over 13 amino acids. This CDR3 reads CASRDRDFGELFF. The CDR3 DNA sequence: TGCGCCAGCCGAGACAGGGACTTCGGGGAGCTGTTTTTT.

The rearrangement links TRBV6-5 to TRBJ1-1; D is possibly TRBD1 (5 bases). Germline V gene sequence: CDR1 MNHEY, CDR2 SVGAGI. The CDR3 spans 15 residues. V gave up 0 bases and J gave up 0 bases, with 8 bases separating them. The CDR3 spells CASSYSNRMNTEAFF. CDR3 nucleotides: TGTGCCAGCAGTTACTCGAACAGGATGAACACTGAAGCTTTCTTT.

The chain is built from TRBV2 and TRBJ2-2; the match to TRBD1 covers 9 bases. CDR3 length: 15 residues. The J segment lost 6 bases and the V segment lost 6 bases, leaving 8 bases of the junction unmatched. Germline CDR1 and CDR2: SNHLY and FYNNEI. This CDR3 is CASSLQTGGAGELFF. In DNA form, the CDR3 reads TGTGCCAGCAGCCTACAAACAGGGGGCGCCGGGGAGCTGTTTTTT. The full variable domain, completed using reference TRBV2 and TRBJ2-2, is EPEVTQTPSHQVTQMGQEVILRCVPISNHLYFYWYRQILGQKVEFLVSFYNNEISEKSEIFDDQFSVERPDGSNFTLKIRSTKLEDSAMYFCASSLQTGGAGELFFGEGSRLTVL.

This clone was seen more than once but under ten times. The rearrangement links TRBV19 to TRBJ1-5; D gene ambiguous. This CDR3 is built from 12 residues. The V gene's germline CDR1 is LNHDA and CDR2 SQIVND (reference sequence). Deletions cut 5 bases from V and 2 bases from J, with 4 bases between. Here the CDR3 DNA reads TGTGCCAGTAGTCAGGGCAATCAGCCCCAGCATTTT. This codes for CASSQGNQPQHF.

V usage is TRBV9 and J usage is TRBJ2-2; 7 bases fit TRBD2. Germline-derived CDR1 and CDR2 are SGDLS and YYNGEE. V lost 5 bases to trimming and J lost 6 bases; unmatched junction nucleotides: 10. This CDR3 is built from 15 residues. The CDR3 loop is CASSIKGGIAGELFF. In DNA form, the CDR3 reads TGTGCCAGCAGTATAAAGGGAGGGATCGCCGGGGAGCTGTTTTTT.